This TCR beta chain stems from a study of radiation and T cells in renal cell carcinoma. General observations from the study: From baseline, blood top tumor clonotypes peaked at 2 weeks post-radiation.

Germline values: CDR1 LGHNA, CDR2 YSLEER. V lost 0 bases and J lost 9, with 9 bases in between. The CDR3 has 13 residues. Assay used: immunoSEQ multiplex PCR; TCRdb lists only in-frame clones, some missing. The table records roughly 92,000 clones, roughly 84% of them present only once. To note about this clone: Its antigen remains unidentified.

Time point given: blood 4 weeks post-SBRT, at nephrectomy. Treatment described: 15 Gy SBRT to primary tumor, nephrectomy 4 weeks later. The chain joins TRBV4-3 to TRBJ1-5; D is unresolved. The sequencing here drew on blood, taken from a patient whose treatment included radiotherapy and nephrectomy. This TCR was sampled from a man aged 60-69 years with renal cell carcinoma. The CDR3 coding sequence is TGCGCCAGCAGCCAAGATCGGGTGGGGCCCCAGCATTTT. It codes for CASSQDRVGPQHF.